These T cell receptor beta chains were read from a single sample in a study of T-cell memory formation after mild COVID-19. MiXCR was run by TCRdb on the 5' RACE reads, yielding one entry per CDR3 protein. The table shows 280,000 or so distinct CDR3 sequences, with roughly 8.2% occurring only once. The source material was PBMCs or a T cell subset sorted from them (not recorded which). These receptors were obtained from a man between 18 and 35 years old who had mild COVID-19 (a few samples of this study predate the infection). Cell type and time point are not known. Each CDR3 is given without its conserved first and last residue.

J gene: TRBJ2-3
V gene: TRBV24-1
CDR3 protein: ATSDPQGPGDTQY

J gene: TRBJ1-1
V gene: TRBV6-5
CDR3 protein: ASSYSINTGGTEAF

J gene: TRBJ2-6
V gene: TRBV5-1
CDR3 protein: ASSLAAGAGANVLT

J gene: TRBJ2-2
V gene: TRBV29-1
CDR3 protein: SVEVWGNTGELF

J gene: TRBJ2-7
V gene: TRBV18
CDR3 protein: ASSPPAEDEQY

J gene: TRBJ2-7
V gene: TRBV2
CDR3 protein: ASCQSGTGNHEQY

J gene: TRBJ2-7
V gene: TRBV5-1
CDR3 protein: ASRLDRVDYEQY

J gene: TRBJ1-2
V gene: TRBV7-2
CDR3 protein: ASSLDTNYGYT

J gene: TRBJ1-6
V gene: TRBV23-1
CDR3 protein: ASSHAGVGYSPLH

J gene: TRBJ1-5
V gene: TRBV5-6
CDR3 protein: ASTPDGQGYQPQH

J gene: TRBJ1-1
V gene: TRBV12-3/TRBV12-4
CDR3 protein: ASSLTEAF

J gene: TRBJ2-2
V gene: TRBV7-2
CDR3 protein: ASSLGRILGELF

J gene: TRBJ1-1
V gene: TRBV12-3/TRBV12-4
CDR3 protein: ASSLGALNTEAF

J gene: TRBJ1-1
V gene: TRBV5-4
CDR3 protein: ASSHGQGGPEAF

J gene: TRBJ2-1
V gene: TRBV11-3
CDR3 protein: ASSGGQSYNEQF

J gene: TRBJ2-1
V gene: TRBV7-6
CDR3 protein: ASSPGTGGGLDEQF

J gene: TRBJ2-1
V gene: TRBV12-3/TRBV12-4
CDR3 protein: ASSFFRGGGAYGEQF

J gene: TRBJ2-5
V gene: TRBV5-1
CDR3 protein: ASSLEPAGKEETQY

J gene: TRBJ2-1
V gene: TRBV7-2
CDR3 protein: ASSLSDSGNEQF

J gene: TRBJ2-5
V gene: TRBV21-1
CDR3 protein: ASSTDYPGVVKETQY

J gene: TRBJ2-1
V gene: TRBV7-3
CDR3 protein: ASSPRGQGDNEQF

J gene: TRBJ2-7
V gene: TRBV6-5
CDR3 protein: ASRHHRDSYEQY

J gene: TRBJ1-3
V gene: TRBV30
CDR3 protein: AWRGMSGNTIY

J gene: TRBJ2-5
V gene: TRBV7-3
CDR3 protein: ASSSQMGETQY

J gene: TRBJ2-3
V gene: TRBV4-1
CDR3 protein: ASSQDPPPNVDTQY

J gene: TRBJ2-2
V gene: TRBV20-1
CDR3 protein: SARDPWPSGGPVTVELF

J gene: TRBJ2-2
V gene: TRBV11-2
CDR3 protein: ASSLWGALGTGELF

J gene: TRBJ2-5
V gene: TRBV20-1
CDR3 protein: SARRPGLETQY

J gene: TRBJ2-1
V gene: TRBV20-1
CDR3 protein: SARIAGGRNEQF

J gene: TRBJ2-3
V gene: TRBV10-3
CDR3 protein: AIMGTAADTQY

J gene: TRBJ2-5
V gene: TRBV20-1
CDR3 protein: SASKEGAARGIETQY

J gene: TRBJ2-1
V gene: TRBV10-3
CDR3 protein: AISGRSGQESSYNEQF

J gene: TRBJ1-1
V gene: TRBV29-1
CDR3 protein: SAMAGWAMNTEAF

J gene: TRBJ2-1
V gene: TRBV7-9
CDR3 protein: ASSPTGGGSYNEQF

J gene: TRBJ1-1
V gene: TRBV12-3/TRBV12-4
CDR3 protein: ASRPFQLMNTEAF

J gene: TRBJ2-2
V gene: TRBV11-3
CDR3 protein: ASSRRTGNTGELF

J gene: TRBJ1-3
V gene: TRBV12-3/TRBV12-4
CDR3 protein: ASSFRGISGNTIY

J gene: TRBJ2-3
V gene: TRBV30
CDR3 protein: AWSAGLADTQY

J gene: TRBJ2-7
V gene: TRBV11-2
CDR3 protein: ASSLDRLSPEQY

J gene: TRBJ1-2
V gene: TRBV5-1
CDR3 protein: ASSLDRGAYGYT

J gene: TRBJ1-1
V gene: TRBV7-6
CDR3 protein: AISLGLGSTEAF

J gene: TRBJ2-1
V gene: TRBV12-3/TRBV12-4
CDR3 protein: ASSRSGTYNEQF

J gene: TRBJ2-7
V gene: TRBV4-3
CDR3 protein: ASSRDRGRYEQY

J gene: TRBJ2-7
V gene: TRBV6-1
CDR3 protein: ASRGRYEQY

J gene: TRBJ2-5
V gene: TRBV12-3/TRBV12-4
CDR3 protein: ASSFGAGQETQY

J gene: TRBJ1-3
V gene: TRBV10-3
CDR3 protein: ATQDSHSGNTIY

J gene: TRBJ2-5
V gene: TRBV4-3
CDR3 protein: ASSQVYRGDQY

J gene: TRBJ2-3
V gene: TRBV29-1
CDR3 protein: SVNVGSTDTQY

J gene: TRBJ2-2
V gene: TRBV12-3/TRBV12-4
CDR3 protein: ASSLSLGGRFTGELF

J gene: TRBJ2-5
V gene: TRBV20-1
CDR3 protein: SARASGGYQETQY